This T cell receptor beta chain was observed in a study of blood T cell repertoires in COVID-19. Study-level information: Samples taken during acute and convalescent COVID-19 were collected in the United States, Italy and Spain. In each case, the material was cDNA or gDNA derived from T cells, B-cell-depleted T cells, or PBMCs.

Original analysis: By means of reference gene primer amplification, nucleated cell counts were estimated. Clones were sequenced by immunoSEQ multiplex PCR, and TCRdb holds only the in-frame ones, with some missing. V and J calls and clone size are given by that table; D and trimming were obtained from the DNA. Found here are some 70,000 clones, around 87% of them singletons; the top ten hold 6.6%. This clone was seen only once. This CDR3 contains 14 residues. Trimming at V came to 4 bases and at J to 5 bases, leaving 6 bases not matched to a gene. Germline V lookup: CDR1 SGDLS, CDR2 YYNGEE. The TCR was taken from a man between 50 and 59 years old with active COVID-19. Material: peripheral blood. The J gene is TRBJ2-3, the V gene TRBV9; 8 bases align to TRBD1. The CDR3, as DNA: TGTGCCAGCAGCTCCCAGGGGGCCTTAGATACGCAGTATTTT. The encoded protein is CASSSQGALDTQYF. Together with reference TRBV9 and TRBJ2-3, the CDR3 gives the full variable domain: DSGVTQTPKHLITATGQRVTLRCSPRSGDLSVYWYQQSLDQGLQFLIQYYNGEERAKGNILERFSAQQFPDLHSELNLSSLELGDSALYFCASSSQGALDTQYFGPGTRLTVL.